Each of the 4 T cell receptor beta chains below was sequenced from the same sample in a study of T cells in Graves' hyperthyroidism and ophthalmopathy. Authors of the study amplified TCR beta CDR3 regions from RNA transcripts. When the TCR CDR3 underwent first-round RT-PCR, the HTBI primer set was used. One entry per CDR3 protein results from TCRdb running MiXCR on the multiplex PCR reads. This table holds roughly 400,000 distinct CDR3 sequences, about 14% found once. Input material: blood. Source of these receptors: a man over 45 with Graves' ophthalmopathy.

This clonotype was seen only a few times. The V gene is TRBV3-1, the J gene TRBJ2-1, with 8 bases aligning to TRBD2. This CDR3 spans 20 amino acids. The germline gives CDR1 LGHDT, CDR2 YNNKEL (reference sequence). V lost 6 bases and J lost 4; bases outside the gene matches: 23. The CDR3 here is CASSLRGAGALSGKYNEQFF. The CDR3 bases are TGTGCCAGCAGTTTACGGGGGGCCGGCGCTCTTAGCGGGAAATACAATGAGCAGTTCTTC.

At least ten counts were recorded for this clonotype. The chain couples TRBV19 to TRBJ1-1; TRBD1 aligns across 10 bases. Trimming took 10 bases from V and 4 from J; bases not matched to a gene: 9. Per germline, CDR1 LNHDA and CDR2 SQIVND (reference sequence). The CDR3 is 14 residues long. This chain's CDR3 is CATNRDRGSTEAFF. CDR3 sequence (DNA): TGTGCCACAAACCGGGACAGGGGATCCACTGAAGCTTTCTTT.

This clonotype was observed many times. This chain links TRBV20-1 with TRBJ1-1; no firm D call. Germline values: CDR1 DFQATT, CDR2 SNEGSKA (reference sequence). Trimming removed 3 bases at V and 1 base at J, with 6 bases between. The CDR3 loop spans 12 amino acids. The CDR3 nucleotides read TGCAGTGCTAGGTCAGGGAACACTGAAGCTTTCTTT. Protein sequence: CSARSGNTEAFF.

V gene TRBV19 combines with J gene TRBJ2-2, with 10 bases that match TRBD2. The CDR3 is 18 residues long. Looked up from germline, CDR1 is LNHDA and CDR2 is SQIVND (reference sequence). V lost 3 bases, J lost 4 bases, and 11 bases stayed unmatched. The CDR3 is CASSIEALAGVGTGELFF. In nucleotides, the CDR3 is TGTGCCAGTAGTATCGAGGCTCTAGCGGGAGTGGGCACCGGGGAGCTGTTTTTT.